This T cell receptor beta chain was identified in a study of blood T cells in healthy people across ages. The study's findings and limits: Naive CD4+ cell counts and diversity both ran higher in long-lived than in aged donors.

PCR was performed a second time for roughly 7 to 12 cycles using a sample-barcoded 5' primer and a J-beta primer mix. TCRdb re-analysed the 5' RACE reads in MiXCR, keeping a single row per CDR3 protein. This sample has around 990,000 distinct CDR3 sequences, with 35% to 40% found just once. Remarks on this clonotype: What it binds is not known.

Material: blood. This receptor was taken from a man aged 18 to 35 in good health.

The CDR3 nucleotides are TGTGCCAGCAGTTTAACCGCGGGACTAGCGGGGGGGAATGAGCAGTTCTTC. It is translated as CASSLTAGLAGGNEQFF. The rearrangement uses TRBV12-3 or TRBV12-4 and TRBJ2-1; TRBD2 agrees at 16 bases. The length of the CDR3 is 17 residues. V shed 2 bases, J shed 7 bases, and the junction held 5 bases outside the gene matches.